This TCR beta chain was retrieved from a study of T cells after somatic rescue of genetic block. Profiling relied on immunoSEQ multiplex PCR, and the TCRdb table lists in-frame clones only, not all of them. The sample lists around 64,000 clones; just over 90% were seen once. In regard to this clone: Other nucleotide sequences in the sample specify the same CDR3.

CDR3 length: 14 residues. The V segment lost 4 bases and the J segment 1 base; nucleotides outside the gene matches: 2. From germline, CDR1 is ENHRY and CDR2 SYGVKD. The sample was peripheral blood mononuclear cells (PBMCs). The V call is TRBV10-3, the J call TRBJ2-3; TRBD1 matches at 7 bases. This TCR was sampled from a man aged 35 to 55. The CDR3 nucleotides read TGTGCCATCAGTGGTACAGGGGGCACAGATACGCAGTATTTT. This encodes CAISGTGGTDTQYF.